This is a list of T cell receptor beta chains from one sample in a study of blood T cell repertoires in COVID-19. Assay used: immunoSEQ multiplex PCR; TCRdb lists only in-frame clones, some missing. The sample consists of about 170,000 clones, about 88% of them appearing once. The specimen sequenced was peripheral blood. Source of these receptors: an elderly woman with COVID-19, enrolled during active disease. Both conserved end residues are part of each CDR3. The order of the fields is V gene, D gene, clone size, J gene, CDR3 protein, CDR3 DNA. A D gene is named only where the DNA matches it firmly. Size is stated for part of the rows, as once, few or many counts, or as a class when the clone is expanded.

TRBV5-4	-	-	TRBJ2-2	CASSRIGANTGELFF	TGTGCCAGCAGCAGGATCGGGGCGAACACCGGGGAGCTGTTTTTT
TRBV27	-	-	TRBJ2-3	CASSVRGQASTDTQYF	TGTGCCAGCAGTGTGCGAGGCCAAGCTAGCACAGATACGCAGTATTTT
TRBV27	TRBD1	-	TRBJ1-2	CASGAFDRADGYTF	TGTGCCAGCGGGGCTTTCGACAGGGCAGATGGCTACACCTTC
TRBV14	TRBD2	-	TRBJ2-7	CASSQQGLATYEQYF	TGTGCCAGCAGCCAACAGGGACTAGCAACCTACGAGCAGTACTTC
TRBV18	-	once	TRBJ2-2	CASSPSNTGELFF	TGTGCCAGCTCACCATCAAACACCGGGGAGCTGTTTTTT
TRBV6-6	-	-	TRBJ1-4	CASSRLSTDRNEKLFF	TGTGCCAGCAGTCGACTGTCGACAGACCGTAATGAAAAACTGTTTTTT
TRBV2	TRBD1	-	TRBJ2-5	CASRPDRAQETQYF	TGTGCCAGCAGACCCGACAGGGCTCAAGAGACCCAGTACTTC
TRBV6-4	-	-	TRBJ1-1	CASSRDMNTEAFF	TGTGCCAGCAGCCGGGATATGAACACTGAAGCTTTCTTT
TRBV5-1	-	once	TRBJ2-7	CASSLAGAMPYEQYF	TGCGCCAGCAGCTTGGCAGGGGCAATGCCCTACGAGCAGTACTTC
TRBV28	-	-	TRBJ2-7	CASSPQVGLGYEQYF	TGTGCCAGCAGTCCTCAGGTGGGTCTCGGATACGAGCAGTACTTC
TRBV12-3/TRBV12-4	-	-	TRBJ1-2	CASSLKRHGYTF	TGTGCCAGCAGTTTAAAGCGACATGGCTACACCTTC
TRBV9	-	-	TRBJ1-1	CASSRNTPNTEAFF	TGTGCCAGCAGTCGTAATACACCAAACACTGAAGCTTTCTTT